This is a list of T cell receptor beta chains from one sample in a study of cytomegalovirus exposure and HLA in healthy donors. Profiling relied on immunoSEQ multiplex PCR, and the TCRdb table lists in-frame clones only, not all of them. Among 140,000 to 150,000 clones listed, around 67% were seen once. Sequencing input: PBMCs. The source of these receptors is a woman aged 18-29 years in good health and CMV-seronegative. Both conserved end residues are part of each CDR3. D genes are given only for firm matches. The listing skips clone size in some rows; elsewhere it reads once, few, many or a size class.

J,D,V,size,CDR3,DNA
TRBJ1-1,TRBD1,TRBV4-1,.,CASSQETLDRLNTEAFF,TGCGCCAGCAGCCAAGAGACCCTGGACAGGCTGAACACTGAAGCTTTCTTT
TRBJ2-1,TRBD1,TRBV4-1,.,CASSHPTGGQSYNEQFF,TGCGCCAGCAGCCACCCGACAGGGGGACAATCCTACAATGAGCAGTTCTTC
TRBJ2-1,.,TRBV11-2,.,CASSPGALAFSSYNEQFF,TGTGCCAGCAGCCCAGGGGCCCTAGCCTTCAGCTCCTACAATGAGCAGTTCTTC
TRBJ2-2,.,TRBV19,.,CASSIRRTNTGELFF,TGTGCCAGTAGTATCCGGAGGACGAACACCGGGGAGCTGTTTTTT
TRBJ2-3,.,TRBV7-7,once,CASSLNIRETQYF,TGTGCCAGCAGCTTAAATATCCGGGAGACGCAGTATTTT
TRBJ2-7,TRBD1,TRBV4-3,.,CASSQRQGPNYEQYF,TGCGCCAGCAGCCAACGACAGGGGCCGAATTACGAGCAGTACTTC
TRBJ1-1,.,TRBV4-3,few,CASSQWRTLNTEAFF,TGCGCCAGCAGCCAATGGAGGACTTTGAACACTGAAGCTTTCTTT
TRBJ1-3,.,TRBV13,few,CASSGDTAGNTIYF,TGTGCCAGCAGCGGGGACACCGCTGGAAACACCATATATTTT
TRBJ1-3,TRBD1,TRBV4-2,.,CASSQVGRGYFSGNTIYF,TGTGCCAGCAGCCAAGTGGGCAGGGGGTATTTTTCTGGAAACACCATATATTTT
TRBJ2-2,TRBD1,TRBV4-1,.,CASSHTGVVTGELFF,TGCGCCAGCAGCCATACAGGGGTGGTCACCGGGGAGCTGTTTTTT
TRBJ2-5,TRBD1,TRBV9,.,CASSVGAGTGVQETQYF,TGTGCCAGCAGCGTAGGGGCCGGGACAGGCGTCCAAGAGACCCAGTACTTC
TRBJ2-1,TRBD1,TRBV11-3,.,CASSVGGPTYNEQFF,TGTGCCAGCAGTGTAGGGGGCCCGACCTACAATGAGCAGTTCTTC
TRBJ2-3,TRBD2,TRBV7-2,.,CASSPGDYPYYTDTQYF,TGTGCCAGCAGCCCCGGGGACTACCCCTACTACACAGATACGCAGTATTTT
TRBJ2-1,TRBD1,TRBV7-2,.,CASNRQGGNNEQFF,TGTGCCAGCAACCGACAGGGGGGAAACAATGAGCAGTTCTTC
TRBJ1-2,.,TRBV7-2,.,CASSPKRGGDYGYTF,TGTGCCAGCAGCCCCAAGAGGGGGGGGGACTATGGCTACACCTTC
TRBJ2-7,.,TRBV10-3,.,CAISEWSGSYEQYF,TGTGCCATCAGTGAGTGGTCGGGCTCCTACGAGCAGTACTTC
TRBJ2-1,.,TRBV7-8,.,CASSVQGNEQFF,TGTGCCAGCAGCGTACAGGGCAATGAGCAGTTCTTC
TRBJ2-5,TRBD2,TRBV4-2,.,CASSRLAGEQETQYF,TGTGCCAGCAGCCGACTAGCGGGGGAGCAAGAGACCCAGTACTTC
TRBJ2-5,TRBD1,TRBV27,few,CASSYSGQGGETQYF,TGTGCCAGCAGTTATTCCGGACAGGGGGGGGAGACCCAGTACTTC
TRBJ2-5,.,TRBV5-1,.,CASSLLISAETQYF,TGCGCCAGCAGCTTGTTGATCTCAGCGGAGACCCAGTACTTC
TRBJ2-6,TRBD1,TRBV30,.,CALKGPRGLSGGANGLTF,TGTGCCTTAAAGGGGCCCAGGGGGCTTAGTGGTGGGGCCAACGGCCTGACTTTC
TRBJ1-1,.,TRBV19,few,CASSIRVGATIYSEAFF,TGTGCCAGTAGTATCCGAGTGGGGGCGACAATTTACTCTGAAGCTTTCTTT
TRBJ2-1,.,TRBV5-1,.,CASSLEGGKNEQFF,TGCGCCAGCAGCTTGGAGGGAGGAAAAAATGAGCAGTTCTTC
TRBJ1-2,.,TRBV4-1,.,CASSRGPKFGAGPNGYTF,TGCGCCAGCAGCCGAGGCCCGAAATTTGGGGCCGGGCCTAATGGCTACACCTTC
TRBJ2-7,.,TRBV18,.,CASSAGWEEQYF,TGTGCCAGCTCCGCGGGTTGGGAGGAGCAGTACTTC
TRBJ2-3,TRBD2,TRBV27,.,CASSSLTSGWTDTQYF,TGTGCCAGCAGTTCCTTGACTAGCGGGTGGACAGATACGCAGTATTTT
TRBJ1-1,TRBD1,TRBV4-3,.,CASSPGGSGRYGEAFF,TGCGCCAGCAGCCCAGGGGGCTCAGGGCGGTACGGTGAAGCTTTCTTT
TRBJ1-1,.,TRBV6-5,once,CASSYASQGWNTEAFF,TGTGCCAGCAGTTACGCTTCTCAGGGTTGGAACACTGAAGCTTTCTTT
TRBJ2-2,TRBD2,TRBV2,.,CASSLAGDGTGELFF,TGTGCCAGCAGCTTAGCGGGAGACGGCACCGGGGAGCTGTTTTTT
TRBJ2-7,TRBD1,TRBV19,.,CASSRQGTPSTEQYF,TGTGCCAGTAGTAGACAGGGGACGCCCTCGACCGAGCAGTACTTC
TRBJ2-1,.,TRBV19,.,CASSSGRLVSLFF,TGTGCCAGTAGTTCCGGCCGACTAGTTTCTCTGTTCTTC
TRBJ2-1,TRBD2,TRBV6-5,.,CASSFSGRAWNEQFF,TGTGCCAGCAGTTTTAGCGGGAGGGCCTGGAATGAGCAGTTCTTC
TRBJ2-1,TRBD1,TRBV2,.,CASSDLDRDDEQFF,TGTGCCAGCAGTGATTTGGACAGGGACGATGAGCAGTTCTTC
TRBJ2-1,TRBD2,TRBV11-2,.,CASCSLAGVKQFF,TGTGCCAGCTGCAGCCTAGCGGGAGTCAAGCAGTTCTTC
TRBJ2-1,.,TRBV7-2,.,CASSRQDNEQFF,TGTGCCAGCAGCCGACAGGACAATGAGCAGTTCTTC
TRBJ2-4,TRBD1,TRBV7-2,.,CASSLPGTGNIQYF,TGTGCCAGCAGCTTACCTGGGACAGGGAACATTCAGTACTTC
TRBJ1-2,.,TRBV6-5,few,CASSYSGGGGYTF,TGTGCCAGCAGTTACTCGGGGGGAGGAGGCTACACCTTC
TRBJ1-1,TRBD1,TRBV27,.,CASSLSGSGTGGLAFF,TGTGCCAGCAGTTTATCGGGATCCGGGACAGGGGGCTTAGCTTTCTTT
TRBJ1-4,.,TRBV5-1,.,CASSLGDATNEKLFF,TGCGCCAGCAGCTTGGGAGATGCAACTAATGAAAAACTGTTTTTT